The clone carrying this TCR beta chain was observed many times. The data originate from a study of glioma-infiltrating T cells. Study in general: Before surgery, glioma patients received dexamethasone for at most six days. Target coverage was about 4- to 11-fold for approximately 960,000 blood T cells.

This CDR3 region has 14 residues. Between the trimmed V and J ends, which lost 0 bases and 4 bases, there was a span of 10 bases. CDR1 DFQATT and CDR2 SNEGSKA come from the germline V gene (reference sequence). The iRepertoire nested amplicon-rescue multiplex PCR amplified TCR alpha and beta CDR3s from RNA. MiXCR was run by TCRdb on the multiplex PCR reads, yielding one entry per CDR3 protein. The data hold about 410,000 distinct CDR3 sequences, with more than 35% observed a single time. The chain employs TRBV20-1 and TRBJ1-3; D remains ambiguous. The clonotype was recovered from a human donor with low-grade glioma or glioblastoma, undergoing nonglioma brain surgery, or in good health (not recorded which). Source material: glioma tissue, nonneoplastic brain tissue, or PBMCs (not recorded which). The CDR3 here is CSARDRTAGNTIYF. In nucleotides, the CDR3 is TGCAGTGCTAGAGATCGGACGGCGGGAAACACCATATATTTT.